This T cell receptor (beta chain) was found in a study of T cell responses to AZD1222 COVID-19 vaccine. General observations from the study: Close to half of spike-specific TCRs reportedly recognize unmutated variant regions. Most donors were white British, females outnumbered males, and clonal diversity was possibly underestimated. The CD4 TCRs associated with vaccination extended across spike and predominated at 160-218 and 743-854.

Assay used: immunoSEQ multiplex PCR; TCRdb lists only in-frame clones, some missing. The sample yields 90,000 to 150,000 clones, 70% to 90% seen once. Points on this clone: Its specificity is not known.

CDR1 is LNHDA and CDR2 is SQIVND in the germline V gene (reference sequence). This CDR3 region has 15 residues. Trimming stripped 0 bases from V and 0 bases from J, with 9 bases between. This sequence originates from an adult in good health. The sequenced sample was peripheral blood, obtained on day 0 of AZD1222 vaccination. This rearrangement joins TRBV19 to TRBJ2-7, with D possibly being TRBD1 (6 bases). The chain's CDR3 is CASSIDSDSSYEQYF. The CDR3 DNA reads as TGTGCCAGTAGTATAGATTCGGACAGCTCCTACGAGCAGTACTTC.